The next 2 T cell receptor beta chains were all read from a single sample in a study of technical replicates of blood from a handful of donors. Some clones are missing from TCRdb's copy, which holds only in-frame ones; the method was immunoSEQ multiplex PCR. Among tens of thousands of clones listed, almost 97% were seen once. Sequencing used T cells isolated from PBMCs. The source of these receptors is a human donor in good health.

This sequence joins TRBV30 and TRBJ1-1, with D tentatively TRBD1 (5 bases). Trimming removed 0 bases at V and 6 bases at J, with 11 bases between. Germline CDR1 GTSNPN, CDR2 SVGIG (reference sequence). The CDR3 loop spans 13 amino acids. Here the CDR3 reads CAWSVGGRAEAFF. As DNA, the CDR3 is TGTGCCTGGAGTGTGGGGGGTAGGGCTGAAGCTTTCTTT.

The DNA of the CDR3 is TGCGCCAGCAGTGGGGCAGGCTATGCAACTAATGAAAAACTGTTTTTT. Residues: CASSGAGYATNEKLFF. V gene TRBV10-2 combines with J gene TRBJ1-4; D is unclear. V lost 4 bases and J 0 bases, leaving 12 bases between the germline ends. The CDR3 runs 16 residues. Germline CDR1 reads WSHSY; CDR2 reads SAAADI.